This T cell receptor beta chain was obtained from a study of T cells in localized non-small cell lung cancer. Findings and limits, study-wide: A single tumor region was sequenced, leaving heterogeneity possible. Clonality peaked in uninvolved adjacent lung rather than tumor.

The table came from immunoSEQ multiplex PCR; TCRdb's copy has only in-frame clones and leaves some out. The sample yields tens of thousands of clones, 70% to 90% seen once. For this clone: Its antigen remains unknown.

This CDR3 has 15 amino acids. V dropped 3 bases and J dropped 0; count of bases not matched to a gene: 0. Germline V gene lookup returns CDR1 MNHNS and CDR2 SASEGT. The sequencing used peripheral blood, collected before any cancer treatment. The gene calls are TRBV6-1 and TRBJ2-2; 8 bases fit TRBD1. The receptor comes from a woman between 35 and 70 years old with stage I squamous cell lung carcinoma. The CDR3 sequence: CASSEDRANTGELFF. CDR3 sequence (DNA): TGTGCCAGCAGTGAGGACAGGGCGAACACCGGGGAGCTGTTTTTT.